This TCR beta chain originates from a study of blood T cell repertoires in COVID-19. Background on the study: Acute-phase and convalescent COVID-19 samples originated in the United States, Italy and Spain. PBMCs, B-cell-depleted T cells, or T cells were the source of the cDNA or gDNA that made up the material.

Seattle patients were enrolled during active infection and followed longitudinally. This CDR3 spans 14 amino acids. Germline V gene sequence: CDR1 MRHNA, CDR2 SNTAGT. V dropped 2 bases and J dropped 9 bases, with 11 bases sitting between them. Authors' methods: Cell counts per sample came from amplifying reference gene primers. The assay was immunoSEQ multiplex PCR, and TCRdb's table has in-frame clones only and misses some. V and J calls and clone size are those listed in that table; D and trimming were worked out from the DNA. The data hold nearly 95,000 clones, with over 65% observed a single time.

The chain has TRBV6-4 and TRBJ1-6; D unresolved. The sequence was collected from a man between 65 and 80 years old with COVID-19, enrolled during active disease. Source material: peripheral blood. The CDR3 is CASSDGQASSPLHF. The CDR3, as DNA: TGTGCCAGCAGTGACGGGCAGGCCTCTTCACCCCTCCACTTT.